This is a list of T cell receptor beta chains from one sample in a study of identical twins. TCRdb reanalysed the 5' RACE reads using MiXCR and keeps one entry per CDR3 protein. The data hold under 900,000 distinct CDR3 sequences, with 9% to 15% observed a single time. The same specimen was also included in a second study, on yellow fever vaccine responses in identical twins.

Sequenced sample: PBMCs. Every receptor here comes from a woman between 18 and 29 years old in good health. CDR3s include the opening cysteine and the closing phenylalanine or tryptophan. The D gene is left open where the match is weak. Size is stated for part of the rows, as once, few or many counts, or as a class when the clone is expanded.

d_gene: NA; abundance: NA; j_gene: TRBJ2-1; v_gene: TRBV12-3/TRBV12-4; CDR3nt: TGTGCCAGCAGAAGTTTTTACCTCACTGGGCACGGGGATGAGCAGTTCTTC; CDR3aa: CASRSFYLTGHGDEQFF
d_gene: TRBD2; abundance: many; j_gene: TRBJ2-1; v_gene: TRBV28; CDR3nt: TGTGCCAGCAGAACACAGGGACTAGCGGTATACAATGAGCAGTTCTTC; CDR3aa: CASRTQGLAVYNEQFF
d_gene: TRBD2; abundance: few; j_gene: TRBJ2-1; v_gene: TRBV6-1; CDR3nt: TGTGCCAGCAGTGAAGCTGTCGGCGGGAGCGATGAGCAGTTCTTC; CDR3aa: CASSEAVGGSDEQFF
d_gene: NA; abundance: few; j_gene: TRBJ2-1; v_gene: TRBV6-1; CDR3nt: TGTGCCAGCAGTGGGTGGGGCGAGACGAGAGAGCAGTTCTTC; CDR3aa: CASSGWGETREQFF
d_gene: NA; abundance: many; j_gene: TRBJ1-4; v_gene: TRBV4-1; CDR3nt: TGCGCCAGCAGCCCCTCGCCGAATAATGAAAAACTGTTTTTT; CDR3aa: CASSPSPNNEKLFF
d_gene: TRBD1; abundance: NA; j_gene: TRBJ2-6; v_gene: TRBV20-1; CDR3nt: TGCAGTGCTAGATATCTGGGACAGGGGAACTCTGGGGCCAACGTCCTGACTTTC; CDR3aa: CSARYLGQGNSGANVLTF
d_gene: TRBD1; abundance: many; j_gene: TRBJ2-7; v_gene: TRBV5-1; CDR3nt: TGTGCCAGCGGGACAGGGGGATACGAGCAGTACTTC; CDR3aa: CASGTGGYEQYF
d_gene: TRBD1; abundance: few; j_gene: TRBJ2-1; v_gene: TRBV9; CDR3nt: TGTGCCAGCAGCCTTCTACCCGACAGGGGACCCTACAATGAGCAGTTCTTC; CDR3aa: CASSLLPDRGPYNEQFF
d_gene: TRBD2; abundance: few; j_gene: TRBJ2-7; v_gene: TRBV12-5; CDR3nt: TGTGCTAGTGGTTTGGTACTAGCGGGACCTTACGAGCAGTACTTC; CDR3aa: CASGLVLAGPYEQYF
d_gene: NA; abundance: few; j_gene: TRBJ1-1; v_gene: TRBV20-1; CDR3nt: TGCAGTGCTAGGAGTACAGGGATAACTGAAGCTTTCTTT; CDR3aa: CSARSTGITEAFF
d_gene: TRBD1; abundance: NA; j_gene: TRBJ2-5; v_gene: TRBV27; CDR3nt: TGTGCCAGCAGTTCGAGTACAGGGGCCGGGGAGACCCAGTACTTC; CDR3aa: CASSSSTGAGETQYF
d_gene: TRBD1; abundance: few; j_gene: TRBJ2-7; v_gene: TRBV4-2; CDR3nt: TGTGCCAGCAGCGAAGGTCGGGACAGGGGATTCGACGAGCAGTACTTC; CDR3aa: CASSEGRDRGFDEQYF
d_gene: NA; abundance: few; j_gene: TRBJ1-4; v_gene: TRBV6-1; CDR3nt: TGTGCCAGCAGTGAAGCCCAATACTCGTCCAATGAAAAACTGTTTTTT; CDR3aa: CASSEAQYSSNEKLFF
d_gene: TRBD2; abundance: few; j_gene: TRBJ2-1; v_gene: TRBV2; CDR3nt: TGTGCCAGCAGTGAAGGTGTTAGGAGACTAGCGTACAATGAGCAGTTCTTC; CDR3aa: CASSEGVRRLAYNEQFF
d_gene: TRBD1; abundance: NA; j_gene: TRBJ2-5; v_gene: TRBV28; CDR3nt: TGTGCCAGCAGTCAGTTAGGAGACAGGGGGCGTCAATACTTC; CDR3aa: CASSQLGDRGRQYF
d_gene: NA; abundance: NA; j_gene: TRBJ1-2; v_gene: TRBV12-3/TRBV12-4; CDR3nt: TGTGCCAGCAGTTTCAGTAGCAGCTACACCTTC; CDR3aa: CASSFSSSYTF
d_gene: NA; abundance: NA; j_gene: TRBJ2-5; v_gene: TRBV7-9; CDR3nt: TGTGCCAGCAGCTTAAAGGTGCGGCGAGAGACCCAGTACTTC; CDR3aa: CASSLKVRRETQYF
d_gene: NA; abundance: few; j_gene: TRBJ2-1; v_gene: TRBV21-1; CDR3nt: TGTGCCAGCAGCAAACCTGGGGGCAGCTCCTACAATGAGCAGTTCTTC; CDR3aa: CASSKPGGSSYNEQFF
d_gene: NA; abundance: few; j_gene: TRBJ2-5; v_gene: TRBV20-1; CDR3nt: TGCAGTGCTAGTTCAGCGAGTGAGACCCAGTACTTC; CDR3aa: CSASSASETQYF
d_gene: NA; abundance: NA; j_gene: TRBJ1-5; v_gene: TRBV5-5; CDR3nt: TGTGCCAGCAGCTTGGGAAGTCTCAATCAGCCCCAGCATTTT; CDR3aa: CASSLGSLNQPQHF
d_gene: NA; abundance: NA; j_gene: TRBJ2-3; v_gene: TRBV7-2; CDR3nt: TGTGCCAGCAGCTTAGGCTCCCATAGGGACACAGATACGCAGTATTTT; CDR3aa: CASSLGSHRDTDTQYF
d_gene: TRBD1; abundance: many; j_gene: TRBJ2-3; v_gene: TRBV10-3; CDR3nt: TGTGCCATCAGTGAGTCGACAGGGGCCCCCACAGATACGCAGTATTTT; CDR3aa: CAISESTGAPTDTQYF
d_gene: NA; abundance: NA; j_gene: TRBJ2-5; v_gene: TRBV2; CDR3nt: TGTGCCAGCAGTGAAGGTTCCCTGAGGGAGACCCAGTACTTC; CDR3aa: CASSEGSLRETQYF
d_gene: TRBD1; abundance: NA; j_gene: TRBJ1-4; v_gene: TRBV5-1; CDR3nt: TGCGCCAGCAGCTTGGTAGGGACAGGGGATGAAAAACTGTTTTTT; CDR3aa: CASSLVGTGDEKLFF
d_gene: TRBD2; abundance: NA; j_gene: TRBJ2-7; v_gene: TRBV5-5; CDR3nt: TGTGCCAGCAGCTTGGTTCCTCAAACTAGCGGTTCCTACGAGCAGTACTTC; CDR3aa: CASSLVPQTSGSYEQYF